The 19 T cell receptor beta chains below come from one sample, sequenced in a study of blood T cells in healthy people across ages. For the second PCR, which ran for roughly 7 to 11 cycles, a sample-barcoded 5' primer and a J-beta primer mix were used. One entry per CDR3 protein, called by TCRdb with MiXCR from the 5' RACE reads. The data show approximately 2,000,000 distinct CDR3 sequences, with approximately 39% seen just once and about 21% held by the top ten. The specimen sequenced was blood. The receptors derive from a human donor in good health.

The chain combines TRBV9 with TRBJ1-2, with D tentatively TRBD1 (6 bases). CDR1 is SGDLS and CDR2 is YYNGEE in the germline V gene. Trimming took off 4 bases at V and 4 bases at J, with 17 bases between the two ends. The CDR3 extends over 15 amino acids. The CDR3 DNA reads as TGTGCCAGCAGCACGAGTAGGGGGTCGGGCTATGGCTACACCTTC. Protein product: CASSTSRGSGYGYTF.

This clonotype was counted only a few times. J is TRBJ2-1 and V is TRBV12-3 or TRBV12-4; D not resolved. CDR3 length equals 13 residues. Trimming removed 7 bases from V and 6 bases from J, with 13 bases in between. The CDR3 region is CASIGPATNEQFF. CDR3 nucleotide sequence: TGTGCCAGCATCGGACCCGCAACCAATGAGCAGTTCTTC.

This clonotype has a handful of counts. The chain combines TRBV5-6 with TRBJ2-5; D is tentatively TRBD1 or TRBD2 (5 bases each). The germline V gene encodes CDR1 SGHDT and CDR2 YYEEEE. The V end lost 4 bases, the J end lost 2 bases, and 18 bases lay between the germline ends. This CDR3 has 16 residues. CDR3 protein: CASSPNEGSGQETQYF. The CDR3 coding sequence is TGTGCCAGCAGCCCCAACGAGGGGTCGGGACAAGAGACCCAGTACTTC.

This clonotype was recorded a few times. The rearrangement joins TRBV4-2 to TRBJ2-4, with D possibly TRBD1 on 5 matching bases. CDR3 size: 18 residues. Germline CDR1 is LGHNA and CDR2 is YNFKEQ. V lost 4 bases, J lost 0 bases, and 19 bases lay in between. The CDR3 loop is CASSLGQGQASAKNIQYF. The DNA for the CDR3 is TGTGCCAGCAGCCTGGGGCAGGGCCAAGCGTCAGCCAAAAACATTCAGTACTTC.

This chain uses TRBV9 with TRBJ2-1, with 10 positions matching TRBD1. The V segment lost 0 bases and the J segment 5 bases; nucleotides outside the gene matches: 2. The CDR3 length is 15 residues. Looked up from germline, CDR1 is SGDLS and CDR2 is YYNGEE. CDR3 bases: TGTGCCAGCAGCGTAGGAGGACAGGGGGACAATGAGCAGTTCTTC. As protein: CASSVGGQGDNEQFF.

This clonotype came up a few times. Germline and junction disagree at one end, which may indicate a read error. The rearrangement uses TRBV4-3 and TRBJ1-4; 7 bases map to TRBD1. The CDR3 contains 17 residues. Germline CDR1 LGHNA, CDR2 YSLEER. The CDR3 is CASSQDRAGTVTEKPFF. The DNA for the CDR3 is TGCGCCAGCAGCCAAGATCGGGCCGGGACAGTAACCGAAAAACCGTTTTTT.

V usage is TRBV12-3 or TRBV12-4 and J usage is TRBJ2-4; D is unclear. Trimming cost V 6 bases and J 0 bases, with 9 bases left between them. This CDR3 region has 14 residues. Here the CDR3 DNA reads TGTGCCAGCAGCGGTCCGCTAGCCAAAAACATTCAGTACTTC. Amino acids: CASSGPLAKNIQYF.

This rearrangement joins TRBV3-1 to TRBJ2-1; possible D gene TRBD2, 5 bases. The germline V and J ends were trimmed by 0 bases and 13 bases, with 10 bases remaining between them. Germline V gene sequence: CDR1 LGHDT, CDR2 YNNKEL (reference sequence). The CDR3 runs 12 residues. The CDR3: CASSQDYRGQFF. The CDR3 coding sequence is TGTGCCAGCAGCCAAGATTATCGGGGACAGTTCTTC.

Many counts were recorded for this clonotype. The chain carries TRBV7-2 and TRBJ2-3; D uncertain. Trimming took 3 bases from V and 12 from J, leaving 13 bases between them. This CDR3 contains 12 residues. CDR1 and CDR2 (germline): SGHTA, FQGNSA. CDR3 DNA: TGTGCCAGCAGCTTGCCAGCTAGTTCCCAGTATTTT. Protein: CASSLPASSQYF.

Points on this clonotype: This sequence may be a read error, since a much larger clone differs from it by one base. The chain is built from TRBV6-4 and TRBJ2-1; 9 bases line up with TRBD1. J gave up 12 bases and V 5 bases, and 17 bases lay outside the gene matches. The CDR3 consists of 16 residues. Germline assignment: CDR1 MRHNA and CDR2 SNTAGT. The CDR3 here is CASSNGPGQGIGGQFF. The CDR3 nucleotides read TGTGCCAGCAGTAACGGACCGGGACAGGGCATCGGTGGGCAGTTCTTC.

This clonotype was seen a few times. This chain connects TRBV7-2 to TRBJ1-6, with no clear D. V shed 5 bases and J shed 7 bases, with 18 bases lying between them. CDR3 length: 16 amino acids. Germline CDR1 reads SGHTA; CDR2 reads FQGNSA. CDR3 sequence: CASSHGRAGRNSPLHF. The CDR3 DNA is TGTGCCAGCAGCCACGGCCGAGCGGGGAGGAATTCACCCCTCCACTTT.

The V call is TRBV30, the J call TRBJ2-4, with D uncertain. The J call may be faulty, since TRBJ2-7 better matches the DNA end. The germline CDR1 and CDR2 sequences are GTSNPN and SVGIG (reference sequence). This CDR3 comprises 12 residues. The CDR3: CAWSHPRDEQYF. CDR3 nucleotides: TGTGCCTGGAGTCACCCCCGGGACGAGCAGTACTTC.

This CDR3 is CATSRDLAWGEDTQYF. CDR3 nucleotide sequence: TGTGCCACCAGCAGAGACCTAGCATGGGGTGAAGATACGCAGTATTTT. The gene calls are TRBV15 and TRBJ2-3, with D perhaps TRBD2 (5 bases). Per the germline V gene, CDR1 is LNHNV and CDR2 is YYDKDF (reference sequence). The CDR3 contains 16 residues. With 0 bases removed from V and 5 bases from J, the gap between germline ends came to 15 bases.

The chain employs TRBV4-3 and TRBJ1-4; 8 bases align to TRBD1. The CDR3 is 16 amino acids. After removal of 3 bases from V and 7 bases from J, the junction contained 10 bases not matched to a gene. CDR1 and CDR2 from the germline V gene are LGHNA and YSLEER. The CDR3 is CASSQDRQGFGEKLFF. Here the CDR3 DNA reads TGCGCCAGCAGCCAGGACAGACAGGGGTTCGGTGAAAAACTGTTTTTT.

This clonotype was counted a few times. The chain joins TRBV7-9 to TRBJ2-7, with 7 bases aligning to TRBD1. The CDR3 contains 15 residues. The ends lost 5 bases at V and 4 bases at J; junction bases unmatched: 11. Germline values: CDR1 SEHNR, CDR2 FQNEAQ (reference sequence). The CDR3 sequence is CASSRAGGWRYEQYF. The DNA for the CDR3 is TGTGCCAGCAGCAGAGCAGGGGGTTGGCGGTACGAGCAGTACTTC.

The rearrangement uses TRBV4-1 and TRBJ2-3, with 8 bases lining up with TRBD2. Germline CDR1 reads MGHRA; CDR2 reads YSYEKL. J gave up 4 bases and V 2 bases, and 11 bases lay outside the gene matches. The CDR3 contains 17 residues. The CDR3 here is CASSQLKGLVGADTQYF. Here the CDR3 DNA reads TGCGCCAGCAGCCAATTAAAGGGACTAGTGGGGGCAGATACGCAGTATTTT.

This clonotype has only a few counts. V usage is TRBV2 and J usage is TRBJ2-4; no definite D call. The DNA end is more similar to TRBJ2-7, so the J call may be wrong. The CDR3 extends over 14 amino acids. Germline assignment: CDR1 SNHLY and CDR2 FYNNEI. DNA for the CDR3: TGTGCCAGCAGTGAGCAGGTGGGATACTACGAGCAGTACTTC. As protein: CASSEQVGYYEQYF.

The rearrangement joins TRBV20-1 to TRBJ2-5; D remains unclear. Germline CDR1 is DFQATT and CDR2 is SNEGSKA (reference sequence). The CDR3 consists of 13 residues. Trimming left V 1 base short and J 0 bases short, with 6 bases between. CDR3 sequence: CSARASYQETQYF. CDR3 nucleotides: TGCAGTGCTAGAGCAAGTTACCAAGAGACCCAGTACTTC.

This clonotype is a singleton in its sample. The chain joins TRBV5-5 to TRBJ1-1; D is unresolved. Trimming stripped 2 bases from V and 4 bases from J, with 15 bases between. This CDR3 is built from 15 residues. The germline CDR1 and CDR2 sequences are SGHKS and YYEKEE (reference sequence). The CDR3 sequence: CASSLPTFSGTEAFF. CDR3 bases: TGTGCCAGCAGCTTACCGACATTTAGCGGCACTGAAGCTTTCTTT. Based on the CDR3 plus reference TRBV5-5 and TRBJ1-1, the full variable domain is DAGVTQSPTHLIKTRGQQVTLRCSPISGHKSVSWYQQVLGQGPQFIFQYYEKEERGRGNFPDRFSARQFPNYSSELNVNALLLGDSALYLCASSLPTFSGTEAFFGQGTRLTVV.